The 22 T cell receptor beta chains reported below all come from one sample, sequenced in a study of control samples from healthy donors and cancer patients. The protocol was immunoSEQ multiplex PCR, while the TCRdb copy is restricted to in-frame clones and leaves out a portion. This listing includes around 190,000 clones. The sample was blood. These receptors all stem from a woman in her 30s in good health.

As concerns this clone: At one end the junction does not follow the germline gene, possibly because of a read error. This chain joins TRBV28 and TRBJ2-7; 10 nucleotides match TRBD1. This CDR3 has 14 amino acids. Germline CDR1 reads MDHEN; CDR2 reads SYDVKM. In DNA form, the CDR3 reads TGTGCCAGCAGTTCCCCGGGACAGGGGTCTTTTGGAGTTTTC. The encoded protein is CASSSPGQGSFGVF.

CDR3 protein: CASSPRVRGSYNSPLHF. Written as DNA, the CDR3 is TGTGCCAGCAGCCCCCGGGTGAGAGGGTCCTATAATTCACCCCTCCACTTT. The V gene is TRBV28, the J gene TRBJ1-6; D is undetermined. Between the trimmed V and J ends, which lost 6 bases and 1 base, there was a span of 16 bases. The CDR3 is 17 amino acids. Germline V gives CDR1 MDHEN, CDR2 SYDVKM. The full variable domain, rest sourced from reference TRBV28 and TRBJ1-6, is DVKVTQSSRYLVKRTGEKVFLECVQDMDHENMFWYRQDPGLGLRLIYFSYDVKMKEKGDIPEGYSVSREKKERFSLILESASTNQTSMYLCASSPRVRGSYNSPLHFGNGTRLTVT.

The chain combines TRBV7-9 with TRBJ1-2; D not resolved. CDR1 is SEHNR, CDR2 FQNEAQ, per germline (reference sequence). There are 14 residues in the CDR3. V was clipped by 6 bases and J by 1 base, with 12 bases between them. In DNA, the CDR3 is TGTGCCAGCAGGGGGATTGGACTTAACTATGGCTACACCTTC. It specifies CASRGIGLNYGYTF.

CDR3 loop: CAWTPGIGNTIYF. Here the CDR3 DNA reads TGTGCCTGGACCCCAGGGATTGGAAACACCATATATTTT. This chain connects TRBV30 to TRBJ1-3; tentative D call: TRBD1 (5 bases). Germline V gene sequence: CDR1 GTSNPN, CDR2 SVGIG (reference sequence). The CDR3 spans 13 residues. The V end lost 4 bases, the J end lost 3 bases, and 10 bases lay between the germline ends.

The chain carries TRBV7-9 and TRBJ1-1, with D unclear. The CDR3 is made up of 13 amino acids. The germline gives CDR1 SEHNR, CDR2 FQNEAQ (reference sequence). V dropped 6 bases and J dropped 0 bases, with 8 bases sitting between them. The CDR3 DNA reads TGTGCCAGCAGGGACCCGGTGAACACTGAAGCTTTCTTT. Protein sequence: CASRDPVNTEAFF.

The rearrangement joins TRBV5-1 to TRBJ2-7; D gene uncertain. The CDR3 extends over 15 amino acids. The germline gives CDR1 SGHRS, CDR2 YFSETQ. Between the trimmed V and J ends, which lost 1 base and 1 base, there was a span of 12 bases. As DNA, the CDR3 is TGCGCCAGCAGCTTGTTACCCAGAGGTTCCTACGAGCAGTACTTC. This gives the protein CASSLLPRGSYEQYF.

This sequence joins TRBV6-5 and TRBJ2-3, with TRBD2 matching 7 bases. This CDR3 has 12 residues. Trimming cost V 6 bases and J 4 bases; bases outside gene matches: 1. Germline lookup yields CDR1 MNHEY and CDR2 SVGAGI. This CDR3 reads CASRTSPDTQYF. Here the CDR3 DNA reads TGTGCCAGCAGGACTAGCCCAGATACGCAGTATTTT.

CDR3 loop: CASSIVVEQFF. The CDR3 DNA sequence: TGTGCCAGCAGCATCGTGGTTGAGCAGTTCTTC. The chain joins TRBV5-6 to TRBJ2-1; D gene uncertain. CDR3 size: 11 residues. Germline V CDR1 and CDR2: SGHDT, YYEEEE. Deletions cut 4 bases from V and 9 bases from J, with 8 bases between.

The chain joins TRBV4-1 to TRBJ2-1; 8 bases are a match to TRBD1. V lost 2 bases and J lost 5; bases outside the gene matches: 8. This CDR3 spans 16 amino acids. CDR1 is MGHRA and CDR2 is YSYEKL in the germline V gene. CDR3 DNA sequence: TGCGCCAGCAGCCAACCCCCCCGGGACAGGCACAATGAGCAGTTCTTC. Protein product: CASSQPPRDRHNEQFF.

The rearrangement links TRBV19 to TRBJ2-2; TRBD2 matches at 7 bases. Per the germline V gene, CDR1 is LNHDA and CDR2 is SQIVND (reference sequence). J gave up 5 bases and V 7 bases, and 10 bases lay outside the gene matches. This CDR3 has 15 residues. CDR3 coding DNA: TGTGCCAGTACGGGGAGGGGTGGTCGGACCGGGGAGCTGTTTTTT. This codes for CASTGRGGRTGELFF.

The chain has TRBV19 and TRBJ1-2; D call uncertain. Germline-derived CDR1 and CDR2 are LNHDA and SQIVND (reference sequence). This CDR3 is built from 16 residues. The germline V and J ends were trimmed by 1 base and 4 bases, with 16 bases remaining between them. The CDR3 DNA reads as TGTGCCAGTAGTATAGGCAGCCCCCCCGGAGTCTATGGCTACACCTTC. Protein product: CASSIGSPPGVYGYTF.

DNA of the CDR3: TGTGCCAGCAGACAACGGACAGGGAACCCCTACTACGAGCAGTACTTC. Its translation: CASRQRTGNPYYEQYF. The genes are TRBV27 and TRBJ2-7, with 8 bases fitting TRBD1. The germline V gene encodes CDR1 MNHEY and CDR2 SMNVEV (reference sequence). Germline trimming cut 6 bases from V and 3 bases from J; bases unmatched to any gene: 13. The CDR3 has 16 residues.

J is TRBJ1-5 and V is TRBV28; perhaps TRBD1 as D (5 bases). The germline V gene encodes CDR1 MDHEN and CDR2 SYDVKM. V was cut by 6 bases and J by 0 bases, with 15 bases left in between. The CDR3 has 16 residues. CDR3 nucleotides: TGTGCCAGCAGCCTCGGGGGGATGTATAGCAATCAGCCCCAGCATTTT. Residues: CASSLGGMYSNQPQHF.

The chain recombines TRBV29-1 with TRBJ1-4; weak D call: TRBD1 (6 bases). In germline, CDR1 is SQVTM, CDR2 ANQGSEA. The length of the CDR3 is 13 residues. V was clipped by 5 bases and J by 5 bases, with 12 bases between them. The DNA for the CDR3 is TGCAGCGTTAACAGGGTCCAGAATGAAAAACTGTTTTTT. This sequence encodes CSVNRVQNEKLFF.

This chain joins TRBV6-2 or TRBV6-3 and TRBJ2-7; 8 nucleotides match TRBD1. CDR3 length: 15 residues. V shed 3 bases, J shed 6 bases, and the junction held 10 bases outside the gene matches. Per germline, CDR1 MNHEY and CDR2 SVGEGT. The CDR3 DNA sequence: TGTGCCAGCAGTTATAGTGACAGGGGAATCCCCGAGCAGTACTTC. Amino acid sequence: CASSYSDRGIPEQYF.

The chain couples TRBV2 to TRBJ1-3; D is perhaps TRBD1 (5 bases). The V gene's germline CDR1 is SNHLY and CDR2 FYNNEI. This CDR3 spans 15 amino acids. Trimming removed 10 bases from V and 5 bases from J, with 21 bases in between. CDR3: CATNRDPRFRNTIYF. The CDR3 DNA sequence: TGTGCCACCAACCGGGACCCCAGGTTCCGAAACACCATATATTTT.

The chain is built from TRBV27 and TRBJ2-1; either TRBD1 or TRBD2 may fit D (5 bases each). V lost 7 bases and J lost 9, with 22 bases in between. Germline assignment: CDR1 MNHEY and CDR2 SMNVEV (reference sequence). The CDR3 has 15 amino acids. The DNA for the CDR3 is TGTGCCAGCAACCTTAACGGGGCAGGGTATGGTGAGCAGTTCTTC. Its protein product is CASNLNGAGYGEQFF.

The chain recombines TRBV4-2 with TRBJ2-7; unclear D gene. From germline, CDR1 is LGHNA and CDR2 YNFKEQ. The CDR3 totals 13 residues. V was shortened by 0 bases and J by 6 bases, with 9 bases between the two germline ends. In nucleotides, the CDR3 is TGTGCCAGCAGCCAAGACCCGGTAACCGAGCAGTACTTC. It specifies CASSQDPVTEQYF.

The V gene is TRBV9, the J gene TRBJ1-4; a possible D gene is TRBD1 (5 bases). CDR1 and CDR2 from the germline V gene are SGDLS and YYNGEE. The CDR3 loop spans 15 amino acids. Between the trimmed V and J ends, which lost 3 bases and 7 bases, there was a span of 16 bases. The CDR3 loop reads CASSGEGLRGEKLFF. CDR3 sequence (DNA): TGTGCCAGCAGCGGTGAGGGGCTTCGGGGTGAAAAACTGTTTTTT.

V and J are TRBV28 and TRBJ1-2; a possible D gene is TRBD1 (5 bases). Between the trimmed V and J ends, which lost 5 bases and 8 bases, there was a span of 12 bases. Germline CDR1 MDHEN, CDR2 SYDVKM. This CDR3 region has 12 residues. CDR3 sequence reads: CASSVRVLGYTF. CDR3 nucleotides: TGTGCCAGCAGTGTCAGGGTTCTGGGCTACACCTTC.

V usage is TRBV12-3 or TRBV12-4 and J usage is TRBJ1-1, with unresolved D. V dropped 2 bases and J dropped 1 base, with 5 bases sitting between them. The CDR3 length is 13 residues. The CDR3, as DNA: TGTGCCAGCAGTTTATTTCAGAACACTGAAGCTTTCTTT. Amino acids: CASSLFQNTEAFF.

The CDR3 region has the DNA TGTGCCAGCAGTCTAGGGACACCACCCCGTGTTTTCTTT. As protein: CASSLGTPPRVFF. The gene calls are TRBV6-5 and TRBJ1-1, with a tentative D call TRBD1 (6 bases). V lost 5 bases, J lost 13 bases, and 20 bases lay in between. The CDR3 consists of 13 residues. Looked up from germline, CDR1 is MNHEY and CDR2 is SVGAGI.